This note documents a single T cell receptor (beta chain) sequence. Its antigen is not identified. This CDR3 spans 11 amino acids. Trimming stripped 6 bases from V and 6 bases from J, with 7 bases between. The V gene's germline CDR1 is ENHRY and CDR2 SYGVKD. TCRdb used MiXCR to reprocess the 5' RACE reads, holding one entry per CDR3 protein. The repertoire holds some 840,000 distinct CDR3 sequences, with 10% to 15% as singletons. The source of the sample is a study of CD8 T cells in ankylosing spondylitis. Regarding the study as a whole: Some of the motif variants had earlier been found in reactive arthritis patients' fluid and blood. Seemingly distinctive of ankylosing spondylitis blood was a TCR beta motif formed by eight highly homologous variants.

The J gene is TRBJ2-3, the V gene TRBV10-3, with D uncertain. This clonotype was obtained from a male donor with ankylosing spondylitis. The specimen sequenced was blood, either unsorted or a sorted T cell fraction (not recorded which). The CDR3 region is CAISRRDTQYF. The CDR3 region has the DNA TGTGCCATCAGCCGAAGGGATACGCAGTATTTT.